This T cell receptor (beta chain) was retrieved from a study of cytomegalovirus exposure and HLA in healthy donors (dated by TCRdb to the late 2010s). A note on the overall study: In an earlier analysis of fewer than 750 of the donors, under 300 Gb of sequence data and 100 million or so unique TCR beta sequences from about 179 million T cells were reported. Roughly 300 gigabases of sequencing data and roughly 81 million unique TCR sequences made up an early release that covered 500 to 650 HLA-typed donors. The genetic ancestry cluster associated with self-reported Caucasian donors included about 84% of the 398 genotyped donors. The study was designed to test whether signatures of past pathogen exposure could be identified by cataloging public T cell receptors. Using immunosequencing, the study profiled T cell repertoires from about 650 subjects and related those repertoires to cytomegalovirus serostatus. In addition to the first cohort of hundreds of subjects, a separate validation cohort of approximately 130 different subjects was used. To predict cytomegalovirus infection status, the study combined high-throughput TCR immunosequencing, statistical association of individual TCRs with disease status, and machine learning. In a later analysis, previously published TCR beta repertoires from several hundred donors were re-analyzed and high-resolution HLA genotyping was added so that TCR occurrence patterns could be studied. Rather than using new phenotypic data, the later analysis identified candidate immune exposures from TCR beta sequences and from how often those sequences occurred across donors. An earlier analysis of roughly 600 of the donors used high-throughput TCR beta sequencing to judge whether each TCR beta V gene segment behaved as functional or pseudogenic. Alongside the repertoire data, information on donor age, sex, ethnicity and CMV serostatus was compiled. Genome-wide SNP genotypes for about 60% of the roughly 700 donors were used in a later genetic analysis, which treated that subset as a discovery cohort. Every discovery cohort repertoire had been produced on one sequencing platform. HLA typing included class I and class II loci at four-digit resolution. Typing coverage varied by locus: roughly 620-640 donors for A, B, C, DRB1 and DQB1; about 520 for DQA1; over 600 for DPA1; fewer than 480 for DPB1. Five DR-DQ haplotypes were treated as single units for association and clustering because of strong linkage in the cohort. Across 398 genotyped donors of the cohort, an average of approximately 240,000 unique TCR beta nucleotide sequences per donor were sequenced, and 15% to 20% of those sequences were non-productive.

The research as a whole found: Immune exposure information for the cohort was limited to CMV serostatus. In a later analysis, HLA-associated TCR beta chains showed more clonal expansion and lower generation probabilities than non-associated chains that were equally common. The presence/absence analyses assumed that sequencing depth was roughly uniform across donors, and that assumption may not be true. A later analysis reported that several top co-occurrence clusters appeared linked to parvovirus B19, influenza, CMV and Epstein-Barr virus. In vitro tests confirmed that a few of the cytomegalovirus-associated TCR beta chains recognize cytomegalovirus antigens. At a false discovery rate of 0.05, a later analysis linked 16,951 TCR beta sequences to specific HLA alleles. Broadly in line with IMGT annotations, most TCR beta V segments showed up in productive rearrangements about 87% or about 30% of the time in an earlier analysis of roughly 590 of the donors. A further reported finding was that TCR beta sequences accurately predicted the HLA-A and HLA-B alleles for most subjects in the first cohort. The classifier was reported to diagnose cytomegalovirus status with high specificity and sensitivity in both the original cohort and the validation cohort. In a later analysis, most CMV-associated TCR beta chains were found to appear HLA-restricted, with HLA associations seemingly driven largely by CMV exposure. Correlated functional status among segregating V segments might be attributable to linkage disequilibrium, but an unknown experimental factor could not be ruled out. According to a later genetic analysis, donors in an Asian-associated ancestry cluster had fewer N-insertions in productive TCRs than the approximately 670-donor mean. The earlier analysis of 587 of the donors excluded fewer than 20 rarely observed V segments, including chromosome 9 orphons, because counts were too low. In a later analysis, TCR association rates were found to vary across HLA loci, with the most associated TCRs seen for DRB1 alleles and the fewest for HLA-C alleles. Some IMGT-functional V segments, including TRBV6-2 and TRBV6-3, could not be told apart with the 87-base-pair reads, so those segments were excluded. A later genetic analysis associated a missense DCLRE1C variant with V-gene and J-gene trimming of TCR beta chains, and an independent cohort replicated the association. When HLA alleles, especially DR and DQ, strongly co-occurred, attributing TCR associations to individual alleles was difficult. A group of highly shared sequence variants was considered likely to be a technical artifact of the sequencing pipeline. The cohort was sequenced for TCR beta chains only, and without alpha or paired-chain data the features that could be detected were limited. The study listed 150 to 200 TCR beta chains as associated with cytomegalovirus. While some public TCRs were present in many individuals, most TCR sequences turned up only very rarely across donors. Because some donors lacked HLA typing at each locus, the association tests relied only on the typed subset. According to the authors, the approach could potentially be generalized to other disease states and immunological phenotypes.

The cohort comprised around 700 healthy bone marrow donors. Cohort members were all nominally healthy when sampled, although unrecorded immune exposures were likely present. The donor was CMV seronegative and belonged to the group of around 400 seronegative cohort members. A peripheral blood sample was provided by each donor, and peripheral blood mononuclear cells were used for TCR beta sequencing. Genomic DNA was extracted from the blood cell samples with the Qiagen DNeasy Blood Extraction Kit. On this clone: The specificity of this receptor is unknown. Within one base of it there is no much larger clone, and no base qualities were kept.

Its CDR3 holds 15 amino acids, cysteine through phenylalanine. Kept here is only the CDR3 DNA, which spans 45 bases and is read in frame from base 1. The germline V gene sets CDR1 to MNHEY and CDR2 to SVGAGI. Libraries were constructed by the immunoSEQ multiplex PCR assay. For the multiplex PCR, a mixture combining 60 forward primers for TCR Vbeta segments and 13 reverse primers for TCR Jbeta segments was used. The CDR3 region of rearranged TCR beta genes was amplified from genomic DNA with a multiplex PCR assay. The amplified TCR beta libraries were sequenced on the Illumina HiSeq System as 87-base-pair reads. On the study's bioinformatics: A later analysis counted approximately 84 million unique TCR beta chains across the 550 to 750 repertoires, and around 9.9 million of these chains were shared by at least two donors. A nearest-neighbor algorithm error-corrected the raw reads and collapsed the reads into unique sequences, merging closely related sequences to remove PCR and sequencing errors. To assign V, D and J gene segments, CDR3 sequences were aligned to IMGT reference sequences. For a sequence to be retained, a match of at least six nucleotides was required to both a V gene segment and a J gene segment. A rearrangement was called productive if the CDR3 had no stop codons and remained in frame with V and J, and every other rearrangement was called non-productive. CDR3 was defined according to IMGT convention as the region running from the second conserved V-encoded cysteine to the conserved J-encoded phenylalanine. The earlier analysis of some 540 of the donors excluded any sequence lacking an unambiguous match to a single V gene segment. An earlier analysis of some 500 of the donors classified V segments as functional when productive rearrangements were above 56.7% and as segregating when the standard deviation between donors was above 5%. A statistical classification framework was developed to diagnose cytomegalovirus status using the catalog of TCR beta chain sequences. In a later analysis, TCR nucleotide sequences were compared against IMGT/GENE-DB human TR gene sequences so that V and J genes could be assigned. In a later analysis, CDR3 sequences and most-parsimonious VDJ recombination scenarios were assigned using the TCRdist pipeline. In a later analysis, every TCR beta chain was defined by the combination of its CDR3 amino acid sequence and its V-gene family, and reads without a unique V-gene family were dropped. To address suspected cross-contamination and a sequencing artifact, a later analysis removed roughly 580 highly shared, low-generation-probability nucleotide sequences. For each public chain, a later analysis derived a clonal expansion index from normalized ranks of inferred template counts within each repertoire. A later analysis computed generation probabilities with a VDJ recombination model fitted to out-of-frame rearrangements, and checked the results against IGoR. In a later analysis, TCR-TCR, TCR-HLA and TCR-CMV co-occurrence was scored with hypergeometric tests, and a repertoire-size bias correction was applied to TCR pairs. False discovery rates were estimated in a later analysis by permuting HLA or CMV assignments 20 times. In a later analysis, co-occurring TCRs were grouped using DBSCAN, and TCRdist sequence similarity was added for clustering within HLA-allele-positive subsets. Co-occurrence clustering excluded repertoires with fewer than 30,000 or more than 120,000 public chains, plus five with anomalous nucleotide sharing. This is the immuneACCESS table as TCRdb keeps it, with only in-frame sequences that have V and J called. A part of the clones is gone; compared with another copy, unresolved V genes explain less than half, and the rest is unexplained. V and J calls plus clone size are reproduced from that table; the DNA served to infer D and trimming. This sample lists over 120,000 clones; approximately 80% were detected once. The top ten hold 3% to 4.5% of the sample.

The sequencing input was PBMCs. This clonotype was obtained from a male donor in good health and CMV-seronegative. The rearranged segments are TRBV6-5 and TRBJ2-5; TRBD2 lines up with 9 middle nucleotides. Matching the DNA end better, TRBJ2-7 makes the J call doubtful. In nucleotides, the sequence is TGTGCCAGCAGTTACGGTAGCGGGAGTCTCTACGAGCAGTACTTC. Its amino acids are CASSYGSGSLYEQYF.